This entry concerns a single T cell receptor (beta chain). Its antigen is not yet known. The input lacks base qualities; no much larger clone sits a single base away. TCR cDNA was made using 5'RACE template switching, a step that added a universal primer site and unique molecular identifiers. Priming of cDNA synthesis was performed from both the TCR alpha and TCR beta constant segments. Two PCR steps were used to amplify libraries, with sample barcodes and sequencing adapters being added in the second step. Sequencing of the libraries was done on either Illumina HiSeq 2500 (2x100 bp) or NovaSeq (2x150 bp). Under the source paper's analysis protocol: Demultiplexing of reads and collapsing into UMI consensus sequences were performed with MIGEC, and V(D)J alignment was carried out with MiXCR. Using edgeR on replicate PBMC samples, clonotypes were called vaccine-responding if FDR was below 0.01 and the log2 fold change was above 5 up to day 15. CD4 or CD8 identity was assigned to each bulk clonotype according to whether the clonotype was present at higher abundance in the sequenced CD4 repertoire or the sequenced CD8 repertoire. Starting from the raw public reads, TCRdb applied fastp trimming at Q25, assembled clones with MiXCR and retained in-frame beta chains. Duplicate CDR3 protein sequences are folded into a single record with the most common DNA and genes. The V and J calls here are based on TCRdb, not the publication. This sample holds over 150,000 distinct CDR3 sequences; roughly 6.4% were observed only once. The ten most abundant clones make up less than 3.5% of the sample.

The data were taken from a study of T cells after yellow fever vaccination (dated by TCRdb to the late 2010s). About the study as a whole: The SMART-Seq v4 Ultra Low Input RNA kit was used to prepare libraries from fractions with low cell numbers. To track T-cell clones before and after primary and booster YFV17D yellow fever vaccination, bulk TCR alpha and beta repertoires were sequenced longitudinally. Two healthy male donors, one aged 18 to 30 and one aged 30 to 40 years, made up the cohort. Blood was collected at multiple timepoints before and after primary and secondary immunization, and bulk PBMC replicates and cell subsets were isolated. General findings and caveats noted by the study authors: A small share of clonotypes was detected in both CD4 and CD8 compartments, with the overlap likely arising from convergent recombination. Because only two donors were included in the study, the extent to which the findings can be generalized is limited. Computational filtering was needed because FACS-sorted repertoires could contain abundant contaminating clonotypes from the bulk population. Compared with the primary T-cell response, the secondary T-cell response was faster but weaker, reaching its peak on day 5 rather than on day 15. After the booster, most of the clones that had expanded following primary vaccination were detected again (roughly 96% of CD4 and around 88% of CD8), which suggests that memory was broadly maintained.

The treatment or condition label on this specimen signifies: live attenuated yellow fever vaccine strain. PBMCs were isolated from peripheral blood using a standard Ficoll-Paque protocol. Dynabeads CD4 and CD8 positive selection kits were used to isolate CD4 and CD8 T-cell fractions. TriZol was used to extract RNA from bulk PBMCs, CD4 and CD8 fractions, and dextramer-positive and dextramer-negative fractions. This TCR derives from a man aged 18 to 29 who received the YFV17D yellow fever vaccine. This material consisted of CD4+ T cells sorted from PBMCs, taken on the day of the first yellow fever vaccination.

The bases read TGCGCCAGCAGCCAAGGGGACGGAACTAACTATGGCTACACCTTC. It translates as CASSQGDGTNYGYTF. This chain is built from TRBV4-1 and TRBJ1-2; the D gene is perhaps TRBD1, from 5 matching bases. The germline V gene supplies CDR1 MGHRA and CDR2 YSYEKL. Measured from the cysteine to the phenylalanine, the CDR3 is 15 residues long. Only CDR3 DNA is held: 45 bases, read in frame from base 1. V and J lose 1 base and 0 bases, and a span of 9 bases separates them.